One sample yielded the 13 T cell receptor beta chains listed below, sequenced in a study of human T cells and chemical hapten exposure. Time point meaning: patch test 1, 2 weeks after DPC sensitization. Noted treatment: therapeutic diphenylcyclopropenone sensitization with weekly scalp DPC. TCRdb reprocessed the RACE reads with MiXCR, giving one entry per CDR3 protein. The sample shows around 340,000 distinct CDR3 sequences, about 7% of them seen only once. The source was whole blood, collected in connection with sensitization to the hapten diphenylcyclopropenone (DPC). The receptors stem from a woman aged 18-29 years with alopecia areata. Some clones in this sample may be carry-over from other donors' samples.

This clonotype was recorded at least ten times. This chain connects TRBV7-2 to TRBJ2-4, with TRBD1 identical over 11 bases. This CDR3 spans 17 amino acids. Germline trimming cut 4 bases from V and 2 bases from J; bases unmatched to any gene: 7. CDR1 is SGHTA and CDR2 is FQGNSA in the germline V gene. The CDR3 DNA sequence: TGTGCCAGCAGCTCTACCGGGACAGGGGGATCCAAAAACATTCAGTACTTC. It codes for CASSSTGTGGSKNIQYF.

Concerning this clonotype: Compared with germline, one end of the junction differs, possibly owing to a read error. The chain couples TRBV6-2 or TRBV6-3 to TRBJ1-1; 7 bases agree with TRBD1. Looked up from germline, CDR1 is MNHEY and CDR2 is SVGEGT. The CDR3 contains 16 residues. The chain's CDR3 is CASTAYRGATNTEVFF. The CDR3 nucleotides read TGTGCCAGCACGGCGTACAGGGGAGCGACGAACACTGAAGTTTTCTTT.

This clonotype was detected a few times. V usage is TRBV12-3 or TRBV12-4 and J usage is TRBJ2-4; D ambiguous. CDR3 length: 15 residues. Trimming shortened V by 3 bases and J by 1 base, and 10 bases separated the two germline ends. The CDR3 nucleotides are TGTGCCAGCAGTTTGTCTGAGGCGGCCAAAAACATTCAGTACTTC. Residues: CASSLSEAAKNIQYF.

This clonotype showed up just a few times. The V call is TRBV4-1, the J call TRBJ1-2; TRBD1 matches at 9 bases. Germline loops: CDR1 MGHRA, CDR2 YSYEKL. The trim removed 1 base at V and 2 bases at J, leaving 5 bases unmatched. The CDR3 has 16 residues. The CDR3 nucleotides are TGCGCCAGCAGCCAAGTCGGAGGGACAGGGAACTATGGCTACACCTTC. Protein product: CASSQVGGTGNYGYTF.

This clonotype has just a few counts. V and J are TRBV12-3 or TRBV12-4 and TRBJ2-3, with TRBD1 identical over 11 bases. CDR3 length: 15 residues. Trimming at V came to 7 bases and at J to 3 bases, leaving 6 bases not matched to a gene. The CDR3 DNA reads as TGTGCCAGCACTAGGGACAGGGGGACTACAGATACGCAGTATTTT. This encodes CASTRDRGTTDTQYF.

V gene TRBV3-1 combines with J gene TRBJ2-4; D remains unclear. The CDR3 length is 14 residues. Germline CDR1 LGHDT, CDR2 YNNKEL (reference sequence). Trimming shortened V by 3 bases and J by 1 base, and 7 bases separated the two germline ends. The CDR3: CASSQYAAKNIQYF. DNA of the CDR3: TGTGCCAGCAGCCAGTACGCGGCCAAAAACATTCAGTACTTC.

This clonotype was seen repeatedly, ten times or more. This CDR3 is CATDDSLYEQYF. The CDR3 bases are TGTGCCACCGACGACTCTCTCTACGAGCAGTACTTC. The chain carries TRBV6-2 or TRBV6-3 and TRBJ2-7; D unclear. This CDR3 has 12 residues. Germline values: CDR1 MNHEY, CDR2 SVGEGT. Trimming stripped 10 bases from V and 3 bases from J, with 13 bases between.

The chain carries TRBV12-3 or TRBV12-4 and TRBJ2-7; 9 nucleotides match TRBD2. The CDR3 extends over 15 amino acids. V was clipped by 6 bases and J by 2 bases; unmatched bases: 8. CDR3 residues: CASSGTSGSTYEQYF. CDR3 nucleotides: TGTGCCAGCAGCGGTACTAGCGGGTCTACCTACGAGCAGTACTTC.

This clonotype occurred many times. The chain joins TRBV7-8 to TRBJ2-1; the D call may be TRBD1 or TRBD2 (6 bases each). Germline CDR1 and CDR2: SGHVS and FQNEAQ. V was cut by 2 bases and J by 9 bases, with 11 bases left in between. CDR3 length equals 13 residues. CDR3 sequence reads: CASSLMGGGEQFF. CDR3 coding DNA: TGTGCCAGCAGCTTAATGGGGGGCGGTGAGCAGTTCTTC.

The gene calls are TRBV18 and TRBJ2-3, with D perhaps matching TRBD2 (6 bases). The CDR3 has 15 amino acids. From germline, CDR1 is KGHSH and CDR2 LQKENI. Trimming removed 3 bases from V and 3 bases from J, with 13 bases in between. CDR3 protein: CASSPSLAQTDTQYF. The DNA for the CDR3 is TGTGCCAGCTCACCCTCACTAGCACAGACAGATACGCAGTATTTT. The complete variable domain, with remaining parts taken from reference TRBV18 and TRBJ2-3, reads NAGVMQNPRHLVRRRGQEARLRCSPMKGHSHVYWYRQLPEEGLKFMVYLQKENIIDESGMPKERFSAEFPKEGPSILRIQQVVRGDSAAYFCASSPSLAQTDTQYFGPGTRLTVL.

In its sample, this clonotype was seen many times. The chain carries TRBV25-1 and TRBJ2-5; D may match TRBD1 or TRBD2 (5 bases each). Trimming took 8 bases from V and 5 from J, leaving 24 bases between them. The CDR3 has 16 amino acids. Germline CDR1 and CDR2: MGHDK and SYGVNS. This CDR3 is CASRPVGTVVRETQYF. The DNA of the CDR3 is TGTGCCAGCCGTCCGGTAGGGACCGTAGTAAGGGAGACCCAGTACTTC. The full variable domain, in which reference TRBV25-1 and TRBJ2-5 provide the parts outside the CDR3, is EADIYQTPRYLVIGTGKKITLECSQTMGHDKMYWYQQDPGMELHLIHYSYGVNSTEKGDLSSESTVSRIRTEHFPLTLESARPSHTSQYLCASRPVGTVVRETQYFGPGTRLLVL.

For this clonotype: This may be a read error, as it is one base from a much larger clone. J is TRBJ1-4 and V is TRBV7-9; D is ambiguous. This CDR3 region has 11 residues. The germline V gene encodes CDR1 SEHNR and CDR2 FQNEAQ (reference sequence). V lost 6 bases, J lost 5 bases, and 4 bases lay in between. This CDR3 is CASRLNEKLFF. CDR3 coding DNA: TGTGCCAGCAGGCTCAATGAAAAACTGTTTTTT.

This clonotype was counted at least ten times. The chain links TRBV27 to TRBJ2-2; 9 positions agree with TRBD2. The junction had 17 bases not matched to a gene; V was cut back by 5 bases and J by 7 bases. Germline CDR1 and CDR2: MNHEY and SMNVEV (reference sequence). The length of the CDR3 is 18 residues. The CDR3 region is CASSPRRKAGGLNGELFF. The DNA of the CDR3 is TGTGCCAGCAGTCCCCGGAGGAAGGCGGGGGGGCTCAACGGGGAGCTGTTTTTT.